This T cell receptor (beta chain) was profiled in a study of cytomegalovirus exposure and HLA in healthy donors. Overall study results and limits: A later analysis, which compared TCR beta chains of equal frequency, found the HLA-associated ones more clonally expanded. The authors later found most CMV-associated TCR beta chains appeared HLA-restricted.

Turning to this clone: No antigen is known for it.

Trimming stripped 6 bases from V and 0 bases from J, with 14 bases between. The CDR3 is made up of 15 amino acids. The germline V gene encodes CDR1 MNHNY and CDR2 SVGAGI (reference sequence). Primers: 60 Vbeta forward and 13 Jbeta reverse. TCRdb's copy holds only in-frame clones and misses some; the assay was immunoSEQ multiplex PCR. The sample consists of roughly 160,000 clones, about two thirds of them appearing once. The receptor's source is a woman younger than 45 in good health and CMV-seronegative. Material: PBMCs. The chain uses TRBV6-6 and TRBJ1-1; D is uncertain. Here the CDR3 reads CASSRTRAMNTEAFF. In nucleotides, the CDR3 is TGTGCCAGCAGCCGTACGAGGGCGATGAACACTGAAGCTTTCTTT.